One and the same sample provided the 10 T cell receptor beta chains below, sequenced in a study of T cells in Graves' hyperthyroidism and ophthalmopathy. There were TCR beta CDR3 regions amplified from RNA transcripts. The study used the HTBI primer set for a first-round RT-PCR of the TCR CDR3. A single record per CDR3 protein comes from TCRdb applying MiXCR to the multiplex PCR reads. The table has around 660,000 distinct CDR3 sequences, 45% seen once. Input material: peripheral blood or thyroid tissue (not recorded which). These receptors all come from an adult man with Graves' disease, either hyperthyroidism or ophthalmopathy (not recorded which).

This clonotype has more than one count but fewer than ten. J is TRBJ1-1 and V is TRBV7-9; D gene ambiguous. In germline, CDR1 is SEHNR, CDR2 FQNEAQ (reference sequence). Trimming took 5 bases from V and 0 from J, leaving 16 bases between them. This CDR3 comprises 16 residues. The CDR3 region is CASSIHTNLMNTEAFF. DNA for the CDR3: TGTGCCAGCAGCATTCACACGAACCTAATGAACACTGAAGCTTTCTTT.

This CDR3 reads CASSSAGQAGNSPLHF. CDR3 DNA: TGTGCCAGCAGCAGTGCGGGACAGGCCGGGAATTCACCCCTCCACTTT. The V gene is TRBV9, the J gene TRBJ1-6; TRBD1 aligns across 8 bases. The V and J ends lost 4 bases and 7 bases, in that order; junction bases with no gene match: 10. CDR3 length equals 16 residues. Per the germline V gene, CDR1 is SGDLS and CDR2 is YYNGEE.

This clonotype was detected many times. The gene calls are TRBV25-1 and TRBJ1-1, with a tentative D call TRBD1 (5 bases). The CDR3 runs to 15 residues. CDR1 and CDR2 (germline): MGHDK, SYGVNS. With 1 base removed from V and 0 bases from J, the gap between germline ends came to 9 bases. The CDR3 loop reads CASSEFGAMNTEAFF. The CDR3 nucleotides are TGTGCCAGCAGTGAATTTGGGGCAATGAACACTGAAGCTTTCTTT.

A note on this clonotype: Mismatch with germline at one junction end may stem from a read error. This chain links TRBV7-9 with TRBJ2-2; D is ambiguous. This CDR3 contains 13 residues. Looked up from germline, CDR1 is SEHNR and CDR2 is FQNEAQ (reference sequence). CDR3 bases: TGCGCCAGCAGCTTGAATCCAGCCGGGGAGCTGTTTTTT. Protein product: CASSLNPAGELFF.

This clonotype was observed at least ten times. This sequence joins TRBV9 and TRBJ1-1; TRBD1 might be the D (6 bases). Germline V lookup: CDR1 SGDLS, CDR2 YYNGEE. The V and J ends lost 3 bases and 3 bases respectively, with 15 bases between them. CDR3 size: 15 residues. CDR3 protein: CASSGGRGWDTEAFF. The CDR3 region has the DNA TGTGCCAGCAGCGGGGGGCGGGGCTGGGACACTGAAGCTTTCTTT.

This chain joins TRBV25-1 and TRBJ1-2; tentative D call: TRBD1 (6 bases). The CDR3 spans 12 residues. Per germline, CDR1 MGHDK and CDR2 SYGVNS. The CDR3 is CARNRDFYGYTF. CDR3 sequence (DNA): TGTGCTAGGAACAGGGATTTCTATGGCTACACCTTC.

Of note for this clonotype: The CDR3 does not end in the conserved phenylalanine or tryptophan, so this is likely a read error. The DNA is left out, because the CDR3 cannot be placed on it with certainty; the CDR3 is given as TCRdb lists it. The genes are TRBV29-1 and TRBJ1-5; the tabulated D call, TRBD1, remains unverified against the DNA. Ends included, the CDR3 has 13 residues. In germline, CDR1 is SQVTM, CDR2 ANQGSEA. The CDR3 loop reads CSVRDREGQPQHL.

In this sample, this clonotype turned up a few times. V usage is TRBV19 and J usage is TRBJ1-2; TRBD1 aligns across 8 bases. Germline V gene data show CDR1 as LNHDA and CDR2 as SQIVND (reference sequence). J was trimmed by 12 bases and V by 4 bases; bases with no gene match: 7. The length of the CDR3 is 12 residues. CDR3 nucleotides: TGTGCCAGTAGTACCGGACAGGGTCATCACACCTTC. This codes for CASSTGQGHHTF.

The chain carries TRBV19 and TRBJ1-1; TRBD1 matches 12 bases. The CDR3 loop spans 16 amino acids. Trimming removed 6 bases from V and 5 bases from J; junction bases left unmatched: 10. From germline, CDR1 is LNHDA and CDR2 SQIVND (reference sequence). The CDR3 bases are TGTGCCAGTAGAGTCGGGACAGGGGGCGCGTGGACTGAAGCTTTCTTT. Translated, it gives CASRVGTGGAWTEAFF.

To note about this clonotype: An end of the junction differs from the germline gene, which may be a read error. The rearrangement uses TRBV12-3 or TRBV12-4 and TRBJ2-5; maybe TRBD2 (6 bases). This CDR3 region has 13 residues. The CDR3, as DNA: TGTGCCATCAGTGAGCCGGGAGATGAGACCCAGTACTTC. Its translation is CAISEPGDETQYF.